These 32 T cell receptor beta chains were all obtained from the same sample, sequenced in a study of cytomegalovirus exposure and HLA in healthy donors. With 60 Vbeta and 13 Jbeta primers, the PCR was carried out. Sequencing was performed with immunoSEQ multiplex PCR; in TCRdb, only in-frame clones are kept and a portion is missing. In the table there are some 120,000 clones, 74% of which are singletons. Sequenced sample: PBMCs. These receptors all stem from a woman aged 45 to 65 in good health and CMV-seropositive.

The gene calls are TRBV6-6 and TRBJ2-5, with TRBD1 identical over 9 bases. Per the germline V gene, CDR1 is MNHNY and CDR2 is SVGAGI (reference sequence). Germline trimming cut 0 bases from V and 6 bases from J; bases unmatched to any gene: 2. The CDR3 spans 14 residues. The CDR3 nucleotides are TGTGCCAGCAGTTACTCCGGACAGGGGCAGACCCAGTACTTC. It specifies CASSYSGQGQTQYF.

The gene calls are TRBV7-9 and TRBJ2-5, with D uncertain. The germline CDR1 and CDR2 sequences are SEHNR and FQNEAQ (reference sequence). V was cut by 3 bases and J by 3 bases, with 2 bases left in between. The CDR3 sequence is 11 residues long. The CDR3 DNA reads TGTGCCAGCAGCTTTAAAGAGACCCAGTACTTC. Translating it yields CASSFKETQYF.

This clone was observed a single time. The V call is TRBV11-2, the J call TRBJ1-2, with 7 bases aligning to TRBD1. The CDR3 spans 13 residues. Germline CDR1 reads SGHAT; CDR2 reads FQNNGV. J was trimmed by 8 bases and V by 5 bases; bases with no gene match: 8. Here the CDR3 reads CASSLGVGGGYTF. Written as DNA, the CDR3 is TGTGCCAGCAGCCTAGGGGTAGGGGGCGGCTACACCTTC.

V and J are TRBV4-1 and TRBJ2-1; possible D gene TRBD1, 6 bases. The V gene lost 1 base and the J gene lost 9 bases, with 22 bases spanning the gap. Germline-derived CDR1 and CDR2 are MGHRA and YSYEKL. This CDR3 contains 17 residues. The CDR3 reads CASSQVDLGAIRGEQFF. The CDR3 DNA reads TGCGCCAGCAGCCAAGTTGATTTGGGGGCTATACGAGGTGAGCAGTTCTTC.

This clone occurred once. This chain joins TRBV6-6 and TRBJ1-6; D not resolved. CDR3 length equals 12 residues. Germline lookup yields CDR1 MNHNY and CDR2 SVGAGI (reference sequence). Trimming took off 7 bases at V and 9 bases at J, with 10 bases between the two ends. In DNA form, the CDR3 reads TGTGCCAGCACCTATCGGAGTTCACCCCTCCACTTT. It yields the protein CASTYRSSPLHF.

CDR3 DNA: TGCGCCAGCAGCATACAATTTGGGGGGGAGACTGAAGCTTTCTTT. It translates to CASSIQFGGETEAFF. The rearrangement links TRBV5-1 to TRBJ1-1; D is possibly TRBD1 (5 bases). CDR1 and CDR2 from the germline V gene are SGHRS and YFSETQ. The V gene lost 4 bases and the J gene lost 5 bases, with 18 bases spanning the gap. This CDR3 region has 15 residues.

CDR3 amino acids: CASSRTENTGELFF. Here the CDR3 DNA reads TGTGCCAGCAGTAGGACAGAAAACACCGGGGAGCTGTTTTTT. The chain uses TRBV6-1 and TRBJ2-2, with a weak D call TRBD1 (6 bases). Trimming stripped 5 bases from V and 2 bases from J, with 9 bases between. This CDR3 has 14 amino acids. CDR1 and CDR2 from the germline V gene are MNHNS and SASEGT.

The V gene is TRBV2, the J gene TRBJ1-2; maybe TRBD1 (6 bases). CDR1 is SNHLY and CDR2 is FYNNEI in the germline V gene. The CDR3 has 14 amino acids. V was pared by 5 bases and J by 3 bases, with 13 bases between. The CDR3 sequence is CASSFRGLDYGYTF. CDR3 in DNA: TGTGCCAGCAGTTTCAGGGGTCTCGACTATGGCTACACCTTC.

The V gene is TRBV10-3, the J gene TRBJ1-2, with unresolved D. CDR1 ENHRY and CDR2 SYGVKD come from the germline V gene. The CDR3 totals 13 residues. The ends were cut back, 7 bases at V and 8 bases at J, with 17 bases in the middle. The CDR3 DNA follows: TGTGCCATCAACCCGGGGTCGGAGGGAGGCTACACCTTC. As protein: CAINPGSEGGYTF.

A single count supports this clone. The chain employs TRBV2 and TRBJ2-7, with D perhaps matching TRBD2 (5 bases). Germline V gene data show CDR1 as SNHLY and CDR2 as FYNNEI. This CDR3 region has 14 residues. V lost 3 bases, J lost 4 bases, and 13 bases lay in between. CDR3 loop: CASSDPASRYEQYF. DNA for the CDR3: TGTGCCAGCAGTGATCCGGCTAGCCGGTACGAGCAGTACTTC.

CDR3 protein: CASSPLRGGQNTEAFF. As DNA, the CDR3 is TGTGCCAGCTCACCTTTACGCGGAGGGCAGAACACTGAAGCTTTCTTT. This chain links TRBV18 with TRBJ1-1; D unresolved. Trimming left V 3 bases short and J 1 base short, with 15 bases between. The germline V gene has CDR1 KGHSH and CDR2 LQKENI. This CDR3 spans 16 amino acids.

The genes are TRBV15 and TRBJ1-2, with D possibly TRBD1 on 6 matching bases. Per the germline V gene, CDR1 is LNHNV and CDR2 is YYDKDF (reference sequence). The length of the CDR3 is 15 residues. Trimming left V 5 bases short and J 4 bases short, with 17 bases between. CDR3 in DNA: TGTGCCACCAGCGGGGATCCGACAGGCATCTATGGCTACACCTTC. Protein: CATSGDPTGIYGYTF.

The J gene is TRBJ2-7, the V gene TRBV6-1; TRBD2 is a possible D gene (5 bases). This CDR3 has 16 residues. Per germline, CDR1 MNHNS and CDR2 SASEGT. Trimming left V 2 bases short and J 2 bases short, with 16 bases between. The CDR3 bases are TGTGCCAGCAGTGAAATAGGTGAGGGTGACCCCTACGAGCAGTACTTC. Amino acids: CASSEIGEGDPYEQYF.

The chain combines TRBV30 with TRBJ1-1; no definite D call. There are 13 residues in the CDR3. The V and J ends lost 1 base and 4 bases respectively, with 10 bases between them. Germline V gives CDR1 GTSNPN, CDR2 SVGIG (reference sequence). CDR3 in amino acids: CAWSEGGGTEAFF. The CDR3 DNA follows: TGTGCCTGGAGTGAAGGAGGAGGCACTGAAGCTTTCTTT.

The chain has TRBV9 and TRBJ2-7; D might be TRBD2 (7 bases). The germline V gene encodes CDR1 SGDLS and CDR2 YYNGEE. Trimming removed 5 bases from V and 6 bases from J, with 12 bases in between. CDR3 length: 12 residues. CDR3 DNA: TGTGCCAGCAGTCAGAGGGGGGGCGAGCAGTACTTC. This codes for CASSQRGGEQYF.

The V call is TRBV7-2, the J call TRBJ2-7, with TRBD1 matching over 7 bases. This CDR3 spans 14 amino acids. Germline values: CDR1 SGHTA, CDR2 FQGNSA. J was trimmed by 2 bases and V by 4 bases; bases with no gene match: 5. CDR3 sequence: CASSSQGVAYEQYF. DNA of the CDR3: TGTGCCAGCAGCTCCCAGGGGGTCGCCTACGAGCAGTACTTC.

To note about this clone: This sample includes further DNA sequences coding for the same CDR3. J is TRBJ1-1 and V is TRBV18; D ambiguous. Germline CDR1 reads KGHSH; CDR2 reads LQKENI. The CDR3 contains 13 residues. The V end lost 6 bases, the J end lost 2 bases, and 10 bases lay between the germline ends. CDR3 protein: CASSPDKNTEAFF. DNA for the CDR3: TGTGCCAGCTCCCCCGACAAAAACACTGAAGCTTTCTTT.

V is TRBV5-4 and J is TRBJ2-3; 8 positions match TRBD2. The germline gives CDR1 SGHNT, CDR2 YYREEE (reference sequence). This CDR3 spans 17 amino acids. V lost 3 bases to trimming and J lost 0 bases; unmatched junction nucleotides: 9. The CDR3 protein is CASSWGRGGGSTDTQYF. CDR3 nucleotides: TGTGCCAGCAGCTGGGGGAGGGGCGGGGGGAGCACAGATACGCAGTATTTT.

The chain employs TRBV10-3 and TRBJ2-7; TRBD1 matches at 10 bases. J lost 2 bases, V lost 11 bases, and 9 bases had no gene match. The CDR3 is made up of 14 amino acids. CDR1 and CDR2 (germline): ENHRY, SYGVKD. The CDR3 DNA sequence: TGTGCCGCTCGACAGGGGGCAGGGGCCTACGAGCAGTACTTC. This sequence encodes CAARQGAGAYEQYF.

This rearrangement joins TRBV6-6 to TRBJ2-3; perhaps TRBD1 as D (5 bases). Germline CDR1 MNHNY, CDR2 SVGAGI (reference sequence). There are 15 residues in the CDR3. V shed 8 bases and J shed 1 base, with 16 bases lying between them. The CDR3 protein is CASLQAGRGTDTQYF. In DNA form, the CDR3 reads TGTGCCAGCCTACAGGCCGGGCGTGGCACAGATACGCAGTATTTT.

This clone was found once. This chain joins TRBV5-1 and TRBJ2-7; D perhaps matches TRBD2 (6 bases). Trimming removed 4 bases from V and 2 bases from J, with 13 bases in between. Looked up from germline, CDR1 is SGHRS and CDR2 is YFSETQ. The CDR3 has 14 amino acids. The CDR3 DNA follows: TGCGCCAGCAGCCCCGGGACTGTAGCCTACGAGCAGTACTTC. Translated, it gives CASSPGTVAYEQYF.

The chain uses TRBV29-1 and TRBJ1-2; D gene unclear. Germline assignment: CDR1 SQVTM and CDR2 ANQGSEA. The CDR3 is made up of 11 amino acids. Between the trimmed V and J ends, which lost 4 bases and 4 bases, there was a span of 7 bases. The CDR3 nucleotides read TGCAGCGTTGCCTCTTCCTATGGCTACACCTTC. Residues: CSVASSYGYTF.

The rearrangement links TRBV12-5 to TRBJ2-1; 9 positions match TRBD2. CDR3 size: 16 residues. Trimming took 7 bases from V and 3 from J; bases not matched to a gene: 10. Germline CDR1 and CDR2: LGHNT and FRNRAP. In nucleotides, the CDR3 is TGTGCTAGTGCCTCAGGGCTAGCGGGGATCTACAATGAGCAGTTCTTC. Translation: CASASGLAGIYNEQFF. The variable domain in full, with the rest retrieved from reference TRBV12-5 and TRBJ2-1, is DARVTQTPRHKVTEMGQEVTMRCQPILGHNTVFWYRQTMMQGLELLAYFRNRAPLDDSGMPKDRFSAEMPDATLATLKIQPSEPRDSAVYFCASASGLAGIYNEQFFGPGTRLTVL.

This clone occurred a few times. The chain uses TRBV18 and TRBJ1-4, with TRBD1 matching 7 bases. This CDR3 region has 13 residues. CDR1 and CDR2 (germline): KGHSH, LQKENI. V gave up 3 bases and J gave up 8 bases; unmatched junction bases: 3. In DNA form, the CDR3 reads TGTGCCAGCTCACCCGGGACAGCCGAAAAACTGTTTTTT. Its translation: CASSPGTAEKLFF.

This chain links TRBV2 with TRBJ2-7; 10 bases line up with TRBD1. V was clipped by 5 bases and J by 3 bases; unmatched bases: 7. From germline, CDR1 is SNHLY and CDR2 FYNNEI. The CDR3 runs to 15 residues. CDR3 sequence reads: CASSSDRGSLYEQYF. Here the CDR3 DNA reads TGTGCCAGCAGTTCGGACAGGGGGTCTCTCTACGAGCAGTACTTC.

The J gene is TRBJ2-1, the V gene TRBV9; 11 positions agree with TRBD2. This CDR3 has 17 residues. With V trimmed by 4 bases and J by 6 bases, 12 bases remained unmatched. CDR1 and CDR2 (germline): SGDLS, YYNGEE. In nucleotides, the CDR3 is TGTGCCAGCAGCATCCCCTTTAGCGGGGGGGCCGTCAATGAGCAGTTCTTC. This encodes CASSIPFSGGAVNEQFF.

This clone has just a few counts. V and J are TRBV7-2 and TRBJ2-7; D possibly corresponds to TRBD2 (5 bases). The CDR3 totals 16 residues. Trimming removed 3 bases at V and 1 base at J, with 16 bases between. Germline V gene sequence: CDR1 SGHTA, CDR2 FQGNSA. The CDR3 nucleotides are TGTGCCAGCAGCTTTGGGAGTATAACGAAGTCCTACGAGCAGTACTTC. Residues: CASSFGSITKSYEQYF.

The CDR3 nucleotides are TGTGCCAGCAGTCTAACCGGGACAGGGGAGACTGAAGCTTTCTTT. Its protein is CASSLTGTGETEAFF. J is TRBJ1-1 and V is TRBV6-4; 10 bases map to TRBD1. The CDR3 runs 15 residues. Looked up from germline, CDR1 is MRHNA and CDR2 is SNTAGT. Trimming at V came to 5 bases and at J to 5 bases, leaving 8 bases not matched to a gene.

This chain links TRBV27 with TRBJ2-7, with 7 bases that match TRBD1. Germline V gene sequence: CDR1 MNHEY, CDR2 SMNVEV (reference sequence). Unmatched junction bases numbered 17, after V lost 5 bases and J lost 7 bases. The CDR3 consists of 16 residues. The DNA of the CDR3 is TGTGCCAGCAGTCCCCCCCACAGGACAGGACCGGAAGAGCAGTACTTC. Its translation is CASSPPHRTGPEEQYF.

The chain has TRBV10-3 and TRBJ2-2, with D perhaps matching TRBD2 (7 bases). Germline CDR1 and CDR2: ENHRY and SYGVKD. This CDR3 spans 13 amino acids. V shed 6 bases and J shed 7 bases, with 12 bases lying between them. CDR3 nucleotide sequence: TGTGCCATCAGGGGGGGGGCCGTCGGGGAGCTGTTTTTT. Its protein product is CAIRGGAVGELFF.

A note on this clone: Germline and junction disagree at one end, which may indicate a read error. J is TRBJ2-7 and V is TRBV7-7; tentatively, D is TRBD1 (5 bases). CDR1 is SSHAT, CDR2 FNYEAQ, per germline (reference sequence). The length of the CDR3 is 13 residues. The CDR3 here is CASSMGPSYEQYF. CDR3 nucleotides: TGTGCTAGCAGCATGGGGCCCTCCTACGAGCAGTACTTC.

The sample holds a few counts of this clone. The chain links TRBV7-8 to TRBJ1-4; a weak D match, TRBD1 (5 bases). The germline CDR1 and CDR2 sequences are SGHVS and FQNEAQ. The CDR3 runs to 16 residues. V was cut by 3 bases and J by 10 bases, with 21 bases left in between. CDR3 bases: TGTGCCAGCAGCTTTAGCACCTGGTCCCAGGGTGGAAAACTGTTTTTT. It encodes CASSFSTWSQGGKLFF.